Below are 27 T cell receptor beta chains sequenced from a single sample in a study of neurological immune-mediated disorders. A single record per CDR3 protein comes from TCRdb applying MiXCR to the 5' RACE reads. This sample has more than 40,000 distinct CDR3 sequences, with over 9.5% found just once. As to time point: longitudinal time-point 3. The sample taken for sequencing was PBMCs. These receptors came from a male donor with HTLV-1-associated myelopathy (HAM/TSP).

A note on this clonotype: A junction end diverges from the germline sequence, so it may reflect a read error. The V call is TRBV9, the J call TRBJ2-7, with D possibly matching TRBD2 (6 bases). CDR1 and CDR2 from the germline V gene are SGDLS and YYNGEE. The CDR3 has 15 residues. CDR3 sequence: CASRVRAGLSYEQNF. CDR3 DNA sequence: TGTGCCAGCAGAGTACGAGCGGGCCTCTCCTACGAGCAGAACTTC.

This clonotype has ten or more counts. The rearrangement joins TRBV10-3 to TRBJ2-7; perhaps D is TRBD1 or TRBD2 (5 bases each). The CDR3 is 13 amino acids. Trimming shortened V by 8 bases and J by 0 bases, and 11 bases separated the two germline ends. Germline V CDR1 and CDR2: ENHRY, SYGVKD. The CDR3 DNA reads as TGTGCCATCGCCGTGGGGGTCTCCTACGAGCAGTACTTC. Its translation: CAIAVGVSYEQYF.

This clonotype was recorded many times. This chain connects TRBV5-6 to TRBJ1-6; 8 nucleotides line up with TRBD1. V shed 0 bases and J 9 bases; nucleotides not matched to a gene: 5. The CDR3 has 15 residues. In germline, CDR1 is SGHDT, CDR2 YYEEEE. The CDR3 sequence is CASSLEAGGSSPLHF. The CDR3 DNA is TGTGCCAGCAGCTTGGAGGCAGGGGGCAGTTCACCCCTCCACTTT.

This clonotype was counted between two and nine times. V and J are TRBV6-6 and TRBJ2-5, with D possibly TRBD2 on 5 matching bases. The CDR3 consists of 18 residues. Per the germline V gene, CDR1 is MNHNY and CDR2 is SVGAGI (reference sequence). The V end lost 4 bases, the J end lost 2 bases, and 23 bases lay between the germline ends. The CDR3 nucleotides are TGTGCCAGCAGTTTTCAGAATAGACTTTACCGGGGACAAGAGACCCAGTACTTC. This sequence encodes CASSFQNRLYRGQETQYF.

This clonotype was seen ten or more times. The V call is TRBV5-5, the J call TRBJ1-5; 8 bases are a match to TRBD1. The CDR3 loop spans 15 amino acids. Germline V gives CDR1 SGHKS, CDR2 YYEKEE (reference sequence). V was pared by 4 bases and J by 2 bases, with 5 bases of the junction left unmatched. CDR3 DNA sequence: TGTGCCAGCAGCCGATGGACAGGGCGCAATCAGCCCCAGCATTTT. This sequence encodes CASSRWTGRNQPQHF.

This clonotype was detected many times. This chain links TRBV5-1 with TRBJ1-1, with D possibly matching TRBD1 (6 bases). The CDR3 is made up of 14 amino acids. Trimming shortened V by 4 bases and J by 7 bases, and 17 bases separated the two germline ends. CDR1 is SGHRS and CDR2 is YFSETQ in the germline V gene. This CDR3 is CASSKGGGMDEAFF. In DNA, the CDR3 is TGCGCCAGCAGCAAGGGCGGGGGCATGGATGAAGCTTTCTTT.

By share, this clonotype ranks as medium-sized. The chain employs TRBV29-1 and TRBJ1-1, with 8 bases identical to TRBD1. The V segment lost 7 bases and the J segment 4 bases; nucleotides outside the gene matches: 2. There are 11 residues in the CDR3. Looked up from germline, CDR1 is SQVTM and CDR2 is ANQGSEA. CDR3 bases: TGCAGCGCCGGACAGGGCACTGAAGCTTTCTTT. This sequence encodes CSAGQGTEAFF.

This clonotype was detected ten times or more. This chain links TRBV20-1 with TRBJ2-3; D call uncertain. V was cut by 6 bases and J by 7 bases, with 14 bases left in between. This CDR3 region has 12 residues. Germline V CDR1 and CDR2: DFQATT, SNEGSKA (reference sequence). The CDR3 loop reads CSARSDLYTQYF. CDR3 nucleotides: TGCAGTGCCCGATCGGACCTTTATACGCAGTATTTT.

The table lists this clonotype with many counts. The chain is built from TRBV15 and TRBJ1-4; 7 bases fit TRBD1. The J segment lost 7 bases and the V segment lost 0 bases, leaving 8 bases of the junction unmatched. This CDR3 region has 16 residues. CDR1 and CDR2 (germline): LNHNV, YYDKDF (reference sequence). CDR3 coding DNA: TGTGCCACCAGCAGAGACCCAGGGGGGACTGGTGAAAAACTGTTTTTT. Its protein product is CATSRDPGGTGEKLFF.

In this sample, this clonotype turned up many times. The V call is TRBV5-3, the J call TRBJ2-1; TRBD1 is a possible D gene (8 bases). TRBV5-3 is labeled an ORF, and its function is uncertain. Trimming shortened V by 1 base and J by 5 bases, and 19 bases separated the two germline ends. This CDR3 comprises 17 residues. CDR3 residues: CARSLCPDREGHNEQFF. The CDR3 nucleotides are TGTGCCAGAAGCTTGTGTCCGGACAGGGAGGGGCACAATGAGCAGTTCTTC.

This clonotype was observed at least ten times. The J gene is TRBJ1-2, the V gene TRBV7-2, with 7 nucleotides matching TRBD1. The V segment lost 1 base and the J segment 4 bases; nucleotides outside the gene matches: 6. The V gene's germline CDR1 is SGHTA and CDR2 FQGNSA. The CDR3 is made up of 15 amino acids. CDR3 bases: TGTGCCAGCAGCTTAGGAGGGGGCGCTGGCTATGGCTACACCTTC. Protein: CASSLGGGAGYGYTF.

This clonotype occurred many times. The gene calls are TRBV28 and TRBJ1-2; a weak D match, TRBD1 (6 bases). This CDR3 contains 12 residues. Germline V gene lookup returns CDR1 MDHEN and CDR2 SYDVKM. Deletions cut 6 bases from V and 4 bases from J, with 9 bases between. CDR3 sequence reads: CASSRTVYGYTF. The CDR3 nucleotides read TGTGCCAGCAGCCGGACAGTCTATGGCTACACCTTC.

This clonotype was detected many times. This chain joins TRBV6-2 or TRBV6-3 and TRBJ2-1; D call uncertain. Germline V CDR1 and CDR2: MNHEY, SVGEGT. The V end was cut by 4 bases, the J end by 6 bases, with 10 bases between. The CDR3 consists of 13 residues. The DNA of the CDR3 is TGTGCCAGCAGTTTTGTCCCGCTCAATGAGCAGTTCTTC. This encodes CASSFVPLNEQFF.

This clonotype was observed many times. The chain joins TRBV7-9 to TRBJ2-5; the D gene is possibly TRBD2 (6 bases). CDR1 SEHNR and CDR2 FQNEAQ come from the germline V gene (reference sequence). The V end lost 1 base, the J end lost 2 bases, and 11 bases lay between the germline ends. There are 15 residues in the CDR3. The CDR3 sequence is CASSLEPGGQETQYF. CDR3 in DNA: TGTGCCAGCAGCTTAGAGCCTGGGGGGCAAGAGACCCAGTACTTC. Filled out from reference TRBV7-9 and TRBJ2-5, the complete variable domain reads DTGVSQNPRHKITKRGQNVTFRCDPISEHNRLYWYRQTLGQGPEFLTYFQNEAQLEKSRLLSDRFSAERPKGSFSTLEIQRTEQGDSAMYLCASSLEPGGQETQYFGPGTRLLVL.

This clonotype was picked up many times. The chain couples TRBV6-5 to TRBJ2-5; weak D call: TRBD1 (5 bases). Trimming pared 2 bases from V and 7 bases from J, leaving 14 bases between. Germline CDR1 reads MNHEY; CDR2 reads SVGAGI. The CDR3 is 14 amino acids. CDR3 residues: CASSYDRLVPTQYF. CDR3 bases: TGTGCCAGCAGTTACGACAGACTCGTGCCGACCCAGTACTTC.

This clonotype occurred many times. The genes are TRBV7-3 and TRBJ2-1; D is tentatively TRBD1 or TRBD2 (5 bases each). Trimming shortened V by 5 bases and J by 5 bases, and 13 bases separated the two germline ends. Germline CDR1 and CDR2: SGHTA and FQGTGA. The CDR3 is made up of 14 amino acids. The CDR3 DNA reads as TGTGCCAGCAGCCCCCGGGGCTACAACAATGAGCAGTTCTTC. Amino acid sequence: CASSPRGYNNEQFF.

The DNA of the CDR3 is TGCAGTGCGGGGACAGGGGCGGACACTGAAGCTTTCTTT. Encoded protein: CSAGTGADTEAFF. This chain links TRBV20-1 with TRBJ1-1, with TRBD1 identical over 10 bases. Germline CDR1 is DFQATT and CDR2 is SNEGSKA (reference sequence). Unmatched junction bases numbered 4, after V lost 6 bases and J lost 3 bases. This CDR3 region has 13 residues.

This clonotype was detected many times. The genes are TRBV28 and TRBJ2-7; perhaps TRBD1 as D (7 bases). V lost 5 bases and J lost 5, with 19 bases in between. Germline V gene data show CDR1 as MDHEN and CDR2 as SYDVKM. This CDR3 region has 15 residues. The CDR3 here is CASSPWAGGHDEQYF. CDR3 DNA sequence: TGTGCCAGCAGTCCATGGGCAGGGGGGCACGACGAGCAGTACTTC. The entire variable domain, with the rest obtained from reference TRBV28 and TRBJ2-7, is as follows: DVKVTQSSRYLVKRTGEKVFLECVQDMDHENMFWYRQDPGLGLRLIYFSYDVKMKEKGDIPEGYSVSREKKERFSLILESASTNQTSMYLCASSPWAGGHDEQYFGPGTRLTVT.

This clonotype was seen a handful of times. The chain carries TRBV29-1 and TRBJ1-2; D is unresolved. The V end lost 6 bases, the J end lost 8 bases, and 16 bases lay between the germline ends. Germline CDR1 reads SQVTM; CDR2 reads ANQGSEA. The CDR3 is made up of 12 amino acids. CDR3 nucleotide sequence: TGCAGCGTCCCTGACGGGCCCCTGGGCTACACCTTC. Protein: CSVPDGPLGYTF.

The CDR3 region has the DNA TGTGCCAGCAGCTCCAGCGGGGGGGCCGGGAATGAGCAGTTCTTC. Translated, it gives CASSSSGGAGNEQFF. The V gene is TRBV7-3, the J gene TRBJ2-1; 10 nucleotides line up with TRBD2. The CDR3 sequence is 15 residues long. V dropped 4 bases and J dropped 7; count of bases not matched to a gene: 7. The germline CDR1 and CDR2 sequences are SGHTA and FQGTGA.

This clonotype occurred many times. The chain combines TRBV5-1 with TRBJ2-3; tentative D call: TRBD2 (5 bases). V lost 3 bases, J lost 2 bases, and 13 bases lay in between. The V gene's germline CDR1 is SGHRS and CDR2 YFSETQ. This CDR3 comprises 15 residues. For the CDR3, the DNA is TGCGCCAGCAGCTACAGTCAGGAGGACACAGATACGCAGTATTTT. This codes for CASSYSQEDTDTQYF.

This clonotype has at least ten counts. The chain has TRBV4-1 and TRBJ2-6; tentatively, D is TRBD1 (6 bases). This CDR3 spans 19 amino acids. Germline V lookup: CDR1 MGHRA, CDR2 YSYEKL. The V and J ends lost 0 bases and 0 bases respectively, with 15 bases between them. CDR3 sequence reads: CASSQEGQGTHSGANVLTF. The CDR3 DNA sequence: TGCGCCAGCAGCCAAGAAGGGCAGGGGACCCACTCTGGGGCCAACGTCCTGACTTTC.

This clonotype occurred many times. The chain employs TRBV15 and TRBJ2-5; 8 positions match TRBD2. Germline trimming cut 5 bases from V and 1 base from J; bases unmatched to any gene: 3. CDR1 LNHNV and CDR2 YYDKDF come from the germline V gene (reference sequence). The CDR3 has 14 amino acids. The CDR3 region has the DNA TGTGCCACCAGCCGGGGGGGGATCCAAGAGACCCAGTACTTC. It encodes CATSRGGIQETQYF.

Ten or more counts support this clonotype. The gene calls are TRBV7-2 and TRBJ1-2; D unclear. Per germline, CDR1 SGHTA and CDR2 FQGNSA. V was shortened by 0 bases and J by 4 bases, with 12 bases between the two germline ends. CDR3 length: 15 amino acids. The CDR3 DNA reads as TGTGCCAGCAGCTTAGCAGGCGAGATAGCCTATGGCTACACCTTC. This translates into CASSLAGEIAYGYTF. The full variable domain, completed using reference TRBV7-2 and TRBJ1-2, is GAGVSQSPSNKVTEKGKDVELRCDPISGHTALYWYRQSLGQGLEFLIYFQGNSAPDKSGLPSDRFSAERTGGSVSTLTIQRTQQEDSAVYLCASSLAGEIAYGYTFGSGTRLTVV.

This clonotype was counted ten times or more. V usage is TRBV20-1 and J usage is TRBJ2-1; TRBD2 aligns across 12 bases. The CDR3 is made up of 14 amino acids. V trimming: 5 bases; J trimming: 4 bases; junction bases outside the gene matches: 3. The V gene's germline CDR1 is DFQATT and CDR2 SNEGSKA (reference sequence). CDR3 sequence reads: CSAQLAGGYNEQFF. The CDR3, as DNA: TGCAGTGCTCAACTAGCGGGGGGTTACAATGAGCAGTTCTTC.

This clonotype was seen at least ten times. The V and J genes are TRBV7-2 and TRBJ1-1, with D unresolved. The CDR3 loop spans 13 amino acids. Germline CDR1 SGHTA, CDR2 FQGNSA. V gave up 5 bases and J gave up 4 bases, with 11 bases separating them. The CDR3 region has the DNA TGTGCCAGCAGCCCTAGCCCGGGCACTGAAGCTTTCTTT. Amino acids: CASSPSPGTEAFF.

In its sample, this clonotype was seen many times. The chain joins TRBV5-6 to TRBJ2-5; the D is unclear. Per the germline V gene, CDR1 is SGHDT and CDR2 is YYEEEE. The V and J ends lost 1 base and 0 bases respectively, with 7 bases between them. The CDR3 covers 14 residues. CDR3 in amino acids: CASSLSGDQETQYF. In DNA, the CDR3 is TGTGCCAGCAGCTTGAGTGGGGACCAAGAGACCCAGTACTTC.